These 11 T cell receptor beta chains share one sample of origin, sequenced in a study of T cells after yellow fever vaccination. Each CDR3 protein is one row after TCRdb ran MiXCR on the 5' RACE reads. The sample has 200,000 to 300,000 distinct CDR3 sequences, 10% to 15% seen once. The source was CD4+ T cells sorted from PBMCs, collected 45 days after the yellow fever booster vaccination. The source is a man aged 30 to 45 who received the YFV17D yellow fever vaccine.

V usage is TRBV29-1 and J usage is TRBJ2-2; D ambiguous. V lost 4 bases, J lost 6 bases, and 15 bases lay in between. CDR1 and CDR2 from the germline V gene are SQVTM and ANQGSEA. CDR3 length: 14 amino acids. As DNA, the CDR3 is TGCAGCGTTGGGAGCGCCATCCGCCCCGGGGAGCTGTTTTTT. Its protein is CSVGSAIRPGELFF.

This clonotype was counted between two and nine times. The gene calls are TRBV6-1 and TRBJ2-7; the D gene is possibly TRBD2 (6 bases). CDR1 is MNHNS and CDR2 is SASEGT in the germline V gene. The length of the CDR3 is 14 residues. V lost 6 bases and J lost 4, with 16 bases in between. CDR3 nucleotide sequence: TGTGCCAGCAGCCCCCGGGAGACTGGATACGAGCAGTACTTC. Its translation is CASSPRETGYEQYF.

In its sample, this clonotype was seen a few times. This rearrangement joins TRBV29-1 to TRBJ1-1; possibly TRBD1 for D (5 bases). This CDR3 has 15 residues. The V gene lost 5 bases and the J gene lost 8 bases, with 24 bases spanning the gap. Per germline, CDR1 SQVTM and CDR2 ANQGSEA. CDR3 nucleotides: TGCAGCGTTCTCCGGGGCCCAGGTACCTCTGGGGAAGCTTTCTTT. This gives the protein CSVLRGPGTSGEAFF.

The rearrangement links TRBV12-3 or TRBV12-4 to TRBJ2-7, with TRBD1 matching over 7 bases. V gave up 7 bases and J gave up 5 bases; unmatched junction bases: 5. The CDR3 is 12 amino acids. In nucleotides, the CDR3 is TGTGCCAGCAAGGTGACAGGGAACGAGCAGTACTTC. This sequence encodes CASKVTGNEQYF.

This chain uses TRBV28 with TRBJ1-4; no firm D call. Germline V gene sequence: CDR1 MDHEN, CDR2 SYDVKM. V lost 6 bases and J lost 6, with 14 bases in between. CDR3 length: 14 residues. The CDR3 region has the DNA TGTGCCAGCAGATTCGGGAGGGCATATGAAAAACTGTTTTTT. Amino acid sequence: CASRFGRAYEKLFF.

This clonotype appeared a few times. The chain is built from TRBV27 and TRBJ2-3; D may be TRBD1 (6 bases). Trimming pared 3 bases from V and 11 bases from J, leaving 12 bases between. The germline CDR1 and CDR2 sequences are MNHEY and SMNVEV (reference sequence). The CDR3 contains 12 residues. CDR3 coding DNA: TGTGCCAGCAGTTTTGGGCAGGGGAAGCAGTATTTT. Translation: CASSFGQGKQYF.

The chain couples TRBV29-1 to TRBJ1-3; D unresolved. Germline V gene sequence: CDR1 SQVTM, CDR2 ANQGSEA. The CDR3 is made up of 11 amino acids. V lost 1 base and J lost 10, with 8 bases in between. The CDR3 DNA follows: TGCAGCGTTGAAGGACCGGGGACCATATATTTT. Translation gives CSVEGPGTIYF.

In its sample, this clonotype was seen a few times. J is TRBJ2-1 and V is TRBV3-1; D unclear. The CDR3 spans 15 residues. With 0 bases removed from V and 1 base from J, the gap between germline ends came to 7 bases. In germline, CDR1 is LGHDT, CDR2 YNNKEL (reference sequence). The DNA for the CDR3 is TGTGCCAGCAGCCAAGATTGGGCGTCCTACAATGAGCAGTTCTTC. Its protein product is CASSQDWASYNEQFF.

The chain joins TRBV19 to TRBJ1-5, with D perhaps matching TRBD1 (6 bases). This CDR3 comprises 16 residues. Trimming took off 3 bases at V and 1 base at J, with 13 bases between the two ends. CDR1 LNHDA and CDR2 SQIVND come from the germline V gene (reference sequence). CDR3 sequence reads: CASSMRDIMSNQPQHF. DNA of the CDR3: TGTGCCAGTAGTATGAGGGACATAATGAGCAATCAGCCCCAGCATTTT. Using reference TRBV19 and TRBJ1-5 for the parts outside the CDR3, the full variable domain is DGGITQSPKYLFRKEGQNVTLSCEQNLNHDAMYWYRQDPGQGLRLIYYSQIVNDFQKGDIAEGYSVSREKKESFPLTVTSAQKNPTAFYLCASSMRDIMSNQPQHFGDGTRLSIL.

The J gene is TRBJ2-6, the V gene TRBV25-1; possible D gene TRBD2, 6 bases. The germline gives CDR1 MGHDK, CDR2 SYGVNS. The CDR3 extends over 17 amino acids. V dropped 6 bases and J dropped 2 bases, with 17 bases sitting between them. The CDR3 region is CASSPMGGRPGANVLTF. The CDR3 nucleotides read TGTGCCAGCAGCCCCATGGGGGGAAGGCCTGGGGCCAACGTCCTGACTTTC. Filled out from reference TRBV25-1 and TRBJ2-6, the complete variable domain reads EADIYQTPRYLVIGTGKKITLECSQTMGHDKMYWYQQDPGMELHLIHYSYGVNSTEKGDLSSESTVSRIRTEHFPLTLESARPSHTSQYLCASSPMGGRPGANVLTFGAGSRLTVL.

This clonotype was counted between two and nine times. The J gene is TRBJ2-3, the V gene TRBV20-1; TRBD1 matches 7 bases. J lost 2 bases, V lost 1 base, and 6 bases had no gene match. CDR1 DFQATT and CDR2 SNEGSKA come from the germline V gene (reference sequence). The CDR3 runs to 15 residues. CDR3 sequence reads: CSARGNRGNTDTQYF. The CDR3 nucleotides read TGCAGTGCTAGAGGAAACAGGGGAAACACAGATACGCAGTATTTT.